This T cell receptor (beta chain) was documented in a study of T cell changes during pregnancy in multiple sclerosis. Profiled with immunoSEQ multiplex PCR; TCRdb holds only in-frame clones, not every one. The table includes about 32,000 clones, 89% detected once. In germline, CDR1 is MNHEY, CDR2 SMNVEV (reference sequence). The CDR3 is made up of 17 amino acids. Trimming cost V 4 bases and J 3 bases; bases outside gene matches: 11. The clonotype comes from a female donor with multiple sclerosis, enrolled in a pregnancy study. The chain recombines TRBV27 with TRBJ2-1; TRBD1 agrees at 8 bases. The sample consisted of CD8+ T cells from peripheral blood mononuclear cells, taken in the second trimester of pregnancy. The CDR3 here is CASSYLGQDDYYNEQFF. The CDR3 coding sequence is TGTGCCAGCAGTTACCTGGGACAGGATGACTACTACAATGAGCAGTTCTTC.